The TCR beta chain described here comes from a study of cytotoxic CD8 clonotypes in ibrutinib-treated CLL. Overall study context: Response samples were obtained once patients had received a median around 12 months of treatment, range 6 to 36. Findings and limits, study-wide: Clonality went higher at ibrutinib response and then dropped back toward baseline at progression.

Deep sequencing aimed at 1 in 200,000 to 1 in 1 million T cells' resolution. Generated by immunoSEQ multiplex PCR, the TCRdb table keeps only in-frame clones and is missing some. The sample records some 310,000 clones, 70% to 80% being singletons. Trimming took 0 bases from V and 4 from J; bases not matched to a gene: 7. CDR1 and CDR2 (germline): SEHNR, FQNEAQ (reference sequence). CDR3 length: 18 amino acids. Worth noting for this clone: The antigen remains unidentified.

The sample consisted of PBMCs, taken before ibrutinib treatment. This sequence was found in a human donor with chronic lymphocytic leukemia. The V and J genes are TRBV7-9 and TRBJ2-2; 11 positions agree with TRBD2. In nucleotides, the CDR3 is TGTGCCAGCAGCTTAGCGCGGGGGACTAGCGGCCTCACCGGGGAGCTGTTTTTT. Translated: CASSLARGTSGLTGELFF.